Listed here are 24 T cell receptor beta chains from one sample, sequenced in a study of blood T cell repertoires in COVID-19. Libraries were prepared by immunoSEQ multiplex PCR; TCRdb keeps only in-frame clonotypes and omits some of them. This sample yields about 220,000 clones, of which around 86% are seen a single time; 3% to 4.5% belongs to the top ten. Input material: PBMCs or T cells enriched from blood (not recorded which). The origin of the receptors is a woman aged 40 to 50 with acute COVID-19.

This clone was counted once. This chain links TRBV7-7 with TRBJ2-5; 12 nucleotides align to TRBD2. The CDR3 spans 15 residues. Per germline, CDR1 SSHAT and CDR2 FNYEAQ (reference sequence). The V and J ends lost 5 bases and 5 bases, in that order; junction bases with no gene match: 6. The CDR3 is CASSPSGGAWETQYF. CDR3 DNA sequence: TGTGCCAGCAGCCCTAGCGGGGGGGCCTGGGAGACCCAGTACTTC.

V gene TRBV6-1 combines with J gene TRBJ2-7; TRBD1 matches at 12 bases. This CDR3 region has 17 residues. Trimming took 3 bases from V and 9 from J; bases not matched to a gene: 15. Germline V gives CDR1 MNHNS, CDR2 SASEGT. The CDR3 DNA reads as TGTGCCAGCAGTGACTTGCCCGGGACAGGGGGCGGTTGGGGGCAGTACGTC. This codes for CASSDLPGTGGGWGQYV.

The rearrangement links TRBV28 to TRBJ1-1; TRBD1 aligns across 10 bases. J lost 5 bases, V lost 5 bases, and 5 bases had no gene match. Per the germline V gene, CDR1 is MDHEN and CDR2 is SYDVKM. The CDR3 runs to 14 residues. The CDR3, as DNA: TGTGCCAGCAGTCGAAGGACAGGGGGGACTGAAGCTTTCTTT. Translation: CASSRRTGGTEAFF.

The J gene is TRBJ1-1, the V gene TRBV5-1; 7 bases agree with TRBD1. V lost 3 bases, J lost 3 bases, and 11 bases stayed unmatched. Germline V CDR1 and CDR2: SGHRS, YFSETQ. The CDR3 spans 16 residues. The CDR3 reads CASSSSPTGAYTEAFF. In DNA, the CDR3 is TGCGCCAGCAGCTCGAGCCCCACAGGGGCCTACACTGAAGCTTTCTTT.

The rearrangement links TRBV7-2 to TRBJ1-2; maybe TRBD1 (5 bases). The length of the CDR3 is 14 residues. Trimming pared 6 bases from V and 9 bases from J, leaving 20 bases between. CDR1 is SGHTA, CDR2 FQGNSA, per germline. The CDR3: CASRQEGARGRYTF. The CDR3 nucleotides are TGTGCCAGCAGACAGGAGGGTGCACGGGGTCGCTACACCTTC.

V gene TRBV15 combines with J gene TRBJ1-2, with 8 positions matching TRBD1. Germline V gene sequence: CDR1 LNHNV, CDR2 YYDKDF (reference sequence). Trimming cost V 4 bases and J 5 bases; bases outside gene matches: 6. The CDR3 has 14 amino acids. CDR3 in amino acids: CATSTLQGDYGYTF. The CDR3 DNA reads as TGTGCCACCAGCACGCTACAGGGGGATTATGGCTACACCTTC.

This chain links TRBV7-3 with TRBJ1-5; D might be TRBD1 (5 bases). The CDR3 is 13 amino acids. Germline CDR1 reads SGHTA; CDR2 reads FQGTGA. Between the trimmed V and J ends, which lost 5 bases and 7 bases, there was a span of 12 bases. The CDR3 DNA reads as TGTGCCAGCAGCCGACAGCACGGCCAGCCCCAGCATTTT. Translating gives CASSRQHGQPQHF.

V usage is TRBV19 and J usage is TRBJ1-2, with D possibly being TRBD1 (6 bases). This CDR3 spans 15 amino acids. CDR1 and CDR2 (germline): LNHDA, SQIVND (reference sequence). Trimming stripped 3 bases from V and 8 bases from J, with 19 bases between. CDR3 region: CASSIVPMDSWGYTF. The CDR3 nucleotides read TGTGCCAGTAGTATTGTCCCCATGGACAGTTGGGGCTACACCTTC.

About this clone itself: A far larger clone is one base from this, pointing to a likely read error. CDR3 sequence reads: CASTGGATGELFF. The CDR3, as DNA: TGTGCCAGCACCGGGGGGGCCACCGGGGAGCTGTTTTTT. The chain employs TRBV12-3 or TRBV12-4 and TRBJ2-2, with 8 bases fitting TRBD2. The CDR3 is 13 residues long. With 7 bases clipped from V and 4 bases from J, the junction kept 2 bases outside the gene matches.

The chain combines TRBV15 with TRBJ1-5, with a tentative D call TRBD1 (6 bases). V lost 0 bases, J lost 6 bases, and 15 bases lay in between. The CDR3 has 16 amino acids. Per the germline V gene, CDR1 is LNHNV and CDR2 is YYDKDF (reference sequence). The CDR3 here is CATSRDLIRGGQPQHF. The DNA of the CDR3 is TGTGCCACCAGCAGAGACCTTATAAGGGGGGGTCAGCCCCAGCATTTT.

The gene calls are TRBV3-1 (or the pseudogene TRBV3-2) and TRBJ2-7, with D possibly TRBD2 on 6 matching bases. Germline loops: CDR1 LGHDT, CDR2 YNNKEL (reference sequence). V gave up 1 base and J gave up 6 bases, with 13 bases separating them. This CDR3 has 14 amino acids. The CDR3 region has the DNA TGTGCCAGCAGCCAAGGGCGGGGAAGGCGCGAGCAGTACGTC. Translating it yields CASSQGRGRREQYV.

A single count supports this clone. The gene calls are TRBV2 and TRBJ1-2; 12 positions agree with TRBD1. CDR1 and CDR2 (germline): SNHLY, FYNNEI. After removal of 4 bases from V and 8 bases from J, the junction contained 5 bases not matched to a gene. The CDR3 is 14 residues long. The CDR3 is CASSVGQGAGGYTF. DNA for the CDR3: TGTGCCAGCAGTGTGGGACAGGGGGCAGGAGGCTACACCTTC. The full variable domain, rest sourced from reference TRBV2 and TRBJ1-2, is EPEVTQTPSHQVTQMGQEVILRCVPISNHLYFYWYRQILGQKVEFLVSFYNNEISEKSEIFDDQFSVERPDGSNFTLKIRSTKLEDSAMYFCASSVGQGAGGYTFGSGTRLTVV.

About this clone itself: At one boundary the junction diverges from the germline segment, which might be a read error. The genes are TRBV14 and TRBJ1-3; D possibly corresponds to TRBD1 (5 bases). The germline V gene encodes CDR1 SGHDN and CDR2 FVKESK. This CDR3 comprises 14 residues. The chain's CDR3 is CASSQEWRGSTIYF. CDR3 DNA: TGTGCCAGCAGCCAAGAATGGAGGGGAAGCACCATATATTTT.

V gene TRBV5-4 combines with J gene TRBJ1-1; no firm D call. CDR3 length: 18 residues. Trimming left V 4 bases short and J 5 bases short, with 27 bases between. Germline lookup yields CDR1 SGHNT and CDR2 YYREEE (reference sequence). CDR3 amino acids: CASSGEAVGRPSRTEAFF. In DNA, the CDR3 is TGTGCCAGCAGCGGAGAGGCTGTAGGAAGACCGAGTCGGACTGAAGCTTTCTTT.

The V and J genes are TRBV5-1 and TRBJ1-1; 7 positions match TRBD1. V lost 3 bases to trimming and J lost 0 bases; unmatched junction nucleotides: 8. CDR1 is SGHRS and CDR2 is YFSETQ in the germline V gene. CDR3 size: 16 residues. The CDR3 DNA reads as TGCGCCAGCAGCTGGGGGGACAGCAGAATGAACACTGAAGCTTTCTTT. Residues: CASSWGDSRMNTEAFF.

The rearrangement uses TRBV7-2 and TRBJ2-5; 7 bases fit TRBD2. V was pared by 10 bases and J by 2 bases, with 7 bases of the junction left unmatched. CDR1 and CDR2 from the germline V gene are SGHTA and FQGNSA. This CDR3 comprises 13 residues. The CDR3 protein is CANSPRGQETQYF. DNA for the CDR3: TGTGCCAACTCCCCGCGGGGGCAAGAGACCCAGTACTTC.

The genes are TRBV27 and TRBJ1-2; D remains unclear. CDR1 is MNHEY, CDR2 SMNVEV, per germline (reference sequence). CDR3 length equals 13 residues. V was shortened by 3 bases and J by 4 bases, with 9 bases between the two germline ends. The CDR3 here is CASSFNPSYGYTF. The CDR3 region has the DNA TGTGCCAGCAGTTTTAACCCGAGCTATGGCTACACCTTC.

The V call is TRBV7-2, the J call TRBJ1-6; maybe TRBD1 (5 bases). The CDR3 has 18 amino acids. V lost 5 bases and J lost 0, with 17 bases in between. Germline V gene sequence: CDR1 SGHTA, CDR2 FQGNSA. The CDR3 sequence is CASSPRTITSSYNSPLHF. In DNA form, the CDR3 reads TGTGCCAGCAGCCCAAGGACAATTACGAGCTCCTATAATTCACCCCTCCACTTT. Full variable domain (remainder filled in from reference TRBV7-2 and TRBJ1-6): GAGVSQSPSNKVTEKGKDVELRCDPISGHTALYWYRQSLGQGLEFLIYFQGNSAPDKSGLPSDRFSAERTGGSVSTLTIQRTQQEDSAVYLCASSPRTITSSYNSPLHFGNGTRLTVT.

The chain joins TRBV2 to TRBJ1-3; TRBD1 aligns across 8 bases. Looked up from germline, CDR1 is SNHLY and CDR2 is FYNNEI. The trim removed 4 bases at V and 0 bases at J, leaving 8 bases unmatched. The CDR3 is 17 amino acids. CDR3 DNA: TGTGCCAGCAGTGTGACAGGGGCCGCTTTCTCTGGAAACACCATATATTTT. This translates into CASSVTGAAFSGNTIYF.

The J gene is TRBJ1-4, the V gene TRBV5-1; 9 bases map to TRBD1. Germline trimming cut 4 bases from V and 7 bases from J; bases unmatched to any gene: 8. Germline assignment: CDR1 SGHRS and CDR2 YFSETQ. The CDR3 is 15 residues long. CDR3 nucleotides: TGCGCCAGCAGCGGCTGGACAGGGGAGGGTGAAAAACTGTTTTTT. Its protein is CASSGWTGEGEKLFF. The variable domain in full, completed from reference TRBV5-1 and TRBJ1-4, reads KAGVTQTPRYLIKTRGQQVTLSCSPISGHRSVSWYQQTPGQGLQFLFEYFSETQRNKGNFPGRFSGRQFSNSRSEMNVSTLELGDSALYLCASSGWTGEGEKLFFGSGTQLSVL.

V usage is TRBV6-6 and J usage is TRBJ1-1; D may be TRBD1 (5 bases). Trimming left V 6 bases short and J 0 bases short, with 11 bases between. The CDR3 is 14 residues long. Germline CDR1 and CDR2: MNHNY and SVGAGI (reference sequence). This chain's CDR3 is CASRGGGVNTEAFF. CDR3 nucleotide sequence: TGTGCCAGCAGGGGGGGAGGGGTGAACACTGAAGCTTTCTTT.

This chain joins TRBV19 and TRBJ1-6, with TRBD1 matching 8 bases. The V gene end was trimmed by 3 bases and the J gene end by 7 bases; junction bases not matched to a gene: 11. Germline V gives CDR1 LNHDA, CDR2 SQIVND (reference sequence). This CDR3 has 17 amino acids. CDR3: CASSISGQGARNSPLHF. CDR3 nucleotide sequence: TGTGCCAGTAGTATTAGTGGGCAGGGGGCGCGAAATTCACCCCTCCACTTT.

The genes are TRBV18 and TRBJ1-1; 10 nucleotides line up with TRBD1. The CDR3 is 15 residues long. Germline CDR1 reads KGHSH; CDR2 reads LQKENI. The junction had 2 bases not matched to a gene; V was cut back by 3 bases and J by 1 base. CDR3 nucleotides: TGTGCCAGCTCACCGGGACAGGGGACGAACACTGAAGCTTTCTTT. Translating it yields CASSPGQGTNTEAFF.

The V gene is TRBV5-1, the J gene TRBJ1-2; 9 bases line up with TRBD1. The CDR3 is 15 amino acids. Germline V gives CDR1 SGHRS, CDR2 YFSETQ. Germline trimming cut 0 bases from V and 4 bases from J; bases unmatched to any gene: 4. The CDR3 region is CASSLGDRETYGYTF. The CDR3 nucleotides are TGCGCCAGCAGCTTGGGGGACAGGGAAACCTATGGCTACACCTTC.